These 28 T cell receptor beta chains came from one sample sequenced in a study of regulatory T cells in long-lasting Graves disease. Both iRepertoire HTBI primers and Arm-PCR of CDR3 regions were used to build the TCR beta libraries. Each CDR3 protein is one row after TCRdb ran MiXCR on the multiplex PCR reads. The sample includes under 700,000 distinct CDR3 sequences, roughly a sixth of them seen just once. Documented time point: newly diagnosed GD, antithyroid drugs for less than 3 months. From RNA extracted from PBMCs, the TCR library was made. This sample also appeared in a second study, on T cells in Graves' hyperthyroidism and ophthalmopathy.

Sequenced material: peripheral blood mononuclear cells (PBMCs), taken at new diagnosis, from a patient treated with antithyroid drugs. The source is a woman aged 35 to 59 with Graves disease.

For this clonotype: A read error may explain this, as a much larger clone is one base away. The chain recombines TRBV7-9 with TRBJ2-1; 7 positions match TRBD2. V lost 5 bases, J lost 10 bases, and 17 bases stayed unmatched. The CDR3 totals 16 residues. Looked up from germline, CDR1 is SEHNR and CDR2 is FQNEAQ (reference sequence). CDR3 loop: CASSPPGAGLPSEQFF. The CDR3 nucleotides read TGTGCCAGCAGCCCCCCGGGCGCGGGACTACCTTCCGAGCAGTTCTTC.

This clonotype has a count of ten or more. In nucleotides, the CDR3 is TGTGCCAGCAGTCGGGGGACAGGGACCCTAGCCAAAAACATTCAGTACTTC. Its translation: CASSRGTGTLAKNIQYF. The chain couples TRBV6-1 to TRBJ2-4; 9 bases are shared with TRBD1. The CDR3 has 17 amino acids. The V segment lost 5 bases and the J segment 0 bases; nucleotides outside the gene matches: 8. Germline CDR1 is MNHNS and CDR2 is SASEGT.

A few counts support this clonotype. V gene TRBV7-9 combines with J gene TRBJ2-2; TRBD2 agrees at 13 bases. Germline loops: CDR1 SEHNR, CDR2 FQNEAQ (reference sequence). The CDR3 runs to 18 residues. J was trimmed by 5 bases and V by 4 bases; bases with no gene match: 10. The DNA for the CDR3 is TGTGCCAGCAGCTCCTCCCGAGTACTAGCGGGGGGGACCGGGGAGCTGTTTTTT. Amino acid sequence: CASSSSRVLAGGTGELFF.

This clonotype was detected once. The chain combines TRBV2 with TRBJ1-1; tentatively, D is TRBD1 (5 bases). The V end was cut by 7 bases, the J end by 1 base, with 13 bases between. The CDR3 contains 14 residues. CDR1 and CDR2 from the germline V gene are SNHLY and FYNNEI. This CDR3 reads CASNPRQGNTEAFF. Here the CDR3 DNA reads TGTGCCAGCAATCCCAGGCAGGGGAACACTGAAGCTTTCTTT. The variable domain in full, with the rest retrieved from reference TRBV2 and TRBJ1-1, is EPEVTQTPSHQVTQMGQEVILRCVPISNHLYFYWYRQILGQKVEFLVSFYNNEISEKSEIFDDQFSVERPDGSNFTLKIRSTKLEDSAMYFCASNPRQGNTEAFFGQGTRLTVV.

CDR3 amino acids: CASSSLAGGGTGELFF. Here the CDR3 DNA reads TGTGCCAGCAGCTCTTTGGCGGGGGGGGGCACCGGGGAGCTGTTTTTT. V is TRBV5-4 and J is TRBJ2-2; 9 positions match TRBD2. CDR3 size: 16 residues. V lost 3 bases to trimming and J lost 4 bases; unmatched junction nucleotides: 7. Germline CDR1 reads SGHNT; CDR2 reads YYREEE (reference sequence).

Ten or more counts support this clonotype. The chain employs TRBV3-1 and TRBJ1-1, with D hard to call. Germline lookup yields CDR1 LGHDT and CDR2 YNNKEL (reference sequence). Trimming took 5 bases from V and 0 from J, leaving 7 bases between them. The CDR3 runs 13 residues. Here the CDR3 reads CASSKTMNTEAFF. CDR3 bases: TGTGCCAGCAGCAAGACTATGAACACTGAAGCTTTCTTT.

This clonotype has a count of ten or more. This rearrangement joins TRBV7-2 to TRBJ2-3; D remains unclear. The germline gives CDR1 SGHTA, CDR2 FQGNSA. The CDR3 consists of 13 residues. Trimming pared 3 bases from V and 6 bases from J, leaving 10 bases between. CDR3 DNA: TGTGCCAGCAGCTTGCCAGGCCGGGATACGCAGTATTTT. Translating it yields CASSLPGRDTQYF.

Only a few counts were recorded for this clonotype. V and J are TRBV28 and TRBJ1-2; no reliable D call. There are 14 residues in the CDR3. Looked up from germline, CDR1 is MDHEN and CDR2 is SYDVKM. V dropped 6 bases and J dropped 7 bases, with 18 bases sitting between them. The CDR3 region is CASSLGGWSLGYTF. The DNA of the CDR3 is TGTGCCAGCAGCTTGGGAGGTTGGAGCCTTGGCTACACCTTC.

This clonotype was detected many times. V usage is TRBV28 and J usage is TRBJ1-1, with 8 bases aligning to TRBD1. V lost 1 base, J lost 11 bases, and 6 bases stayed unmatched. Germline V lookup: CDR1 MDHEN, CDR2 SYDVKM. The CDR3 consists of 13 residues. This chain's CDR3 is CASSLSGGNAAFF. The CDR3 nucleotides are TGTGCCAGCAGTTTATCAGGGGGCAATGCGGCTTTCTTT. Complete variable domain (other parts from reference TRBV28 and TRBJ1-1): DVKVTQSSRYLVKRTGEKVFLECVQDMDHENMFWYRQDPGLGLRLIYFSYDVKMKEKGDIPEGYSVSREKKERFSLILESASTNQTSMYLCASSLSGGNAAFFGQGTRLTVV.

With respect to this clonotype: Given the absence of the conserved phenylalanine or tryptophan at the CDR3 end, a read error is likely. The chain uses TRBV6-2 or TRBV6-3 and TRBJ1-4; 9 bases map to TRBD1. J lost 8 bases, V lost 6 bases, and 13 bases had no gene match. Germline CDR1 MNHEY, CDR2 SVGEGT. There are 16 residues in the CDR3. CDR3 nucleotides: TGTGCCAGCAGCCCCCCCGCGGGACAGGGAAGCGAAAAACTGTTTCTT. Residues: CASSPPAGQGSEKLFL.

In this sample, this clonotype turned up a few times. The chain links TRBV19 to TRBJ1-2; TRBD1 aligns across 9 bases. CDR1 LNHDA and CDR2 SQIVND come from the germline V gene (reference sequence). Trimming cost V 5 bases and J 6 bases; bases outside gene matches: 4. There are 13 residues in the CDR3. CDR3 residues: CASSEHRGHGYTF. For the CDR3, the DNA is TGTGCCAGTAGTGAACACAGGGGGCATGGCTACACCTTC.

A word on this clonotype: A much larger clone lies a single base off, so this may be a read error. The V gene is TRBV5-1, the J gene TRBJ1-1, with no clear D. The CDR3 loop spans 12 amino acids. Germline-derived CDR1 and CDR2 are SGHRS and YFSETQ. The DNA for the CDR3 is TGCGCCAGCAGCTTGGAACCGGGTGAAGCTTACTTT. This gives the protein CASSLEPGEAYF.

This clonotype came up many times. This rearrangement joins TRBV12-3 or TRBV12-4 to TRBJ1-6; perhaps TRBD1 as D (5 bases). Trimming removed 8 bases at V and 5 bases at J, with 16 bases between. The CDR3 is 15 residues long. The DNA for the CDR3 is TGTGCCAGCGCCCCTGGGGCGGTAAATAATTCACCCCTCCACTTT. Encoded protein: CASAPGAVNNSPLHF.

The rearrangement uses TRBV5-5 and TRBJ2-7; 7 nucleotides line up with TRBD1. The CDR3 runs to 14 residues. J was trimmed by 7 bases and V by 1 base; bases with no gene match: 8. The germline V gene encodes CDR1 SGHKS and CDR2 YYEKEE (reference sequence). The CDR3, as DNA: TGTGCCAGCAGCTTGCAGACAGGGTTGCAAGAGCAGTACTTC. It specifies CASSLQTGLQEQYF.

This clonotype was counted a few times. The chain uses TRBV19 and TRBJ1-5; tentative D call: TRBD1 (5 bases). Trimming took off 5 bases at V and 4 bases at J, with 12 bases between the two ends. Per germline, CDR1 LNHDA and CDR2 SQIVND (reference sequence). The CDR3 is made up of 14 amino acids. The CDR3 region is CASSAWGRNQPQHF. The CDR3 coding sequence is TGTGCCAGTAGTGCCTGGGGGAGGAATCAGCCCCAGCATTTT.

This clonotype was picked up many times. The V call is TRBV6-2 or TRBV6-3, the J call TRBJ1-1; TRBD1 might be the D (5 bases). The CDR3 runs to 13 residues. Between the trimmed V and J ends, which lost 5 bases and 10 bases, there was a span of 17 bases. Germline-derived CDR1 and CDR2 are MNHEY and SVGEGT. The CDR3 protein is CASSVLMGGGAFF. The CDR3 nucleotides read TGTGCCAGCAGTGTACTTATGGGTGGGGGAGCTTTCTTT.

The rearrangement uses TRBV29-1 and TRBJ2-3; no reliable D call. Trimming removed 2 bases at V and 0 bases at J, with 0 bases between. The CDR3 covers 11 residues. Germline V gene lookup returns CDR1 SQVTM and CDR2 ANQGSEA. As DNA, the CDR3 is TGCAGCGTTGAAAGCACAGATACGCAGTATTTT. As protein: CSVESTDTQYF.

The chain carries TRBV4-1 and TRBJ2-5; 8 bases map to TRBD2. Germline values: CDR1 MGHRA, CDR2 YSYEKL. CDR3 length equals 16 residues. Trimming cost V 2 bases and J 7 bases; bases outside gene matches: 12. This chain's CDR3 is CASSQIAGRYPGTQYF. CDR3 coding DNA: TGCGCCAGCAGCCAAATAGCGGGGCGATATCCCGGGACCCAGTACTTC.

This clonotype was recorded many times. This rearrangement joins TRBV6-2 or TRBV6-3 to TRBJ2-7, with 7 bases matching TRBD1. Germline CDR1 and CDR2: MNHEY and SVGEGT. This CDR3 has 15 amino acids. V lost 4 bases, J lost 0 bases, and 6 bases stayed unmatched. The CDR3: CASSSGQARSYEQYF. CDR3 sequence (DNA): TGTGCCAGCAGTTCCGGACAGGCCCGCTCCTACGAGCAGTACTTC.

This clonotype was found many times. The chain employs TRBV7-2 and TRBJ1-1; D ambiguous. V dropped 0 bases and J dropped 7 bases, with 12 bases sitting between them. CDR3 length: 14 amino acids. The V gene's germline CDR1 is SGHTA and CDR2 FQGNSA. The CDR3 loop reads CASSLASYTDEAFF. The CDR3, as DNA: TGTGCCAGCAGCTTAGCGTCGTATACGGATGAAGCTTTCTTT.

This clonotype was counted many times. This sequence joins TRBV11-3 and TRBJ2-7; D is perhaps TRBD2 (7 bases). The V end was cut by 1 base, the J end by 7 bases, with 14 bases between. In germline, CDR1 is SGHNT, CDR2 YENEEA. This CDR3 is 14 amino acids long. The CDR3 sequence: CASSLAPRGTEQYF. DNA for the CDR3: TGTGCCAGCAGCTTAGCCCCGCGGGGGACAGAGCAGTACTTC.

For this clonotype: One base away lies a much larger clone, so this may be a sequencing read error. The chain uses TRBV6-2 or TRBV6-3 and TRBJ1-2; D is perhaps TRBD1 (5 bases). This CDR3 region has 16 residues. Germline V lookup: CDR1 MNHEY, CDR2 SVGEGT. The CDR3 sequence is CACRVEGSDFVEGYTF. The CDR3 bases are TGTGCCTGCAGGGTTGAAGGTAGCGATTTTGTGGAAGGCTACACCTTC.

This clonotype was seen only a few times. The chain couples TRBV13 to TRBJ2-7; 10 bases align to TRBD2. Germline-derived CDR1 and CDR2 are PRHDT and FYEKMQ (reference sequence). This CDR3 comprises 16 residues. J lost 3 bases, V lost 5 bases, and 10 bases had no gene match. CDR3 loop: CASSPPFLAGDYEQYF. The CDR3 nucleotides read TGTGCCAGCAGCCCCCCGTTTCTAGCGGGGGACTACGAGCAGTACTTC. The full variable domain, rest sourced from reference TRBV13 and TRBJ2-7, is AAGVIQSPRHLIKEKRETATLKCYPIPRHDTVYWYQQGPGQDPQFLISFYEKMQSDKGSIPDRFSAQQFSDYHSELNMSSLELGDSALYFCASSPPFLAGDYEQYFGPGTRLTVT.

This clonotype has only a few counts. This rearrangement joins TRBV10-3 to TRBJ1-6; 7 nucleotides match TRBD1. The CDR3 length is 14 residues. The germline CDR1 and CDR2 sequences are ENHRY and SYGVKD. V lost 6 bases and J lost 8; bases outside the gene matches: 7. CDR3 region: CAISPGGTDSPLHF. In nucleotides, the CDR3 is TGTGCCATCAGCCCAGGGGGGACGGATTCACCCCTCCACTTT.

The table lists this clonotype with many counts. The CDR3 DNA sequence: TGTGCCAGCAGCCAGGGTGCCGGACCAGCCGGGGGCTACACCTTC. Translation gives CASSQGAGPAGGYTF. The rearrangement joins TRBV3-1 to TRBJ1-2; D call uncertain. Trimming cost V 3 bases and J 8 bases, with 19 bases left between them. This CDR3 is built from 15 residues. Germline assignment: CDR1 LGHDT and CDR2 YNNKEL (reference sequence).

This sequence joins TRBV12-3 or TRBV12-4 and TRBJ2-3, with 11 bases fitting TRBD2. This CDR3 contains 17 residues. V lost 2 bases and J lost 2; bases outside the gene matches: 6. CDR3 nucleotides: TGTGCCAGCAGTTTATCTCGACTAGCGGGGTTCACAGATACGCAGTATTTT. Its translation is CASSLSRLAGFTDTQYF.

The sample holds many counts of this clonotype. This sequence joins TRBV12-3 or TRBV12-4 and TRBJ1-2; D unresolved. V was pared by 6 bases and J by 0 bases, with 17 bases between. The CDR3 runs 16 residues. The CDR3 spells CASSSSLPGTNYGYTF. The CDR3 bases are TGTGCCAGCAGCTCTTCCCTACCCGGGACTAACTATGGCTACACCTTC.

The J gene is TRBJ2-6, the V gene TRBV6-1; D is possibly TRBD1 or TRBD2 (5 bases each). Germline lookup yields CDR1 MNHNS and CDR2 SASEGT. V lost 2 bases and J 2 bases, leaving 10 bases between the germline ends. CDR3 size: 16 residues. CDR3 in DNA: TGTGCCAGCAGTGAATCGGTGGGGGCTGGGGCCAACGTCCTGACTTTC. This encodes CASSESVGAGANVLTF.